This TCR beta chain was obtained from a study of blood T cell repertoires in COVID-19. CDR3 length: 15 amino acids. CDR1 PRHDT and CDR2 FYEKMQ come from the germline V gene (reference sequence). V dropped 3 bases and J dropped 6; count of bases not matched to a gene: 6. The assay was immunoSEQ multiplex PCR, and TCRdb's table has in-frame clones only and misses some. In the table there are under 200,000 clones, roughly 90% of which are singletons. Sequencing was performed on PBMCs or T cells enriched from blood (not recorded which). This chain uses TRBV13 with TRBJ2-1; TRBD2 agrees at 9 bases. The TCR was taken from a woman younger than 35 who had recovered from COVID-19. The CDR3 region is CASSLDSGSINEQFF. In nucleotides, the CDR3 is TGTGCCAGCAGCTTGGATAGCGGGAGTATCAATGAGCAGTTCTTC. The full variable domain, rest sourced from reference TRBV13 and TRBJ2-1, is AAGVIQSPRHLIKEKRETATLKCYPIPRHDTVYWYQQGPGQDPQFLISFYEKMQSDKGSIPDRFSAQQFSDYHSELNMSSLELGDSALYFCASSLDSGSINEQFFGPGTRLTVL.